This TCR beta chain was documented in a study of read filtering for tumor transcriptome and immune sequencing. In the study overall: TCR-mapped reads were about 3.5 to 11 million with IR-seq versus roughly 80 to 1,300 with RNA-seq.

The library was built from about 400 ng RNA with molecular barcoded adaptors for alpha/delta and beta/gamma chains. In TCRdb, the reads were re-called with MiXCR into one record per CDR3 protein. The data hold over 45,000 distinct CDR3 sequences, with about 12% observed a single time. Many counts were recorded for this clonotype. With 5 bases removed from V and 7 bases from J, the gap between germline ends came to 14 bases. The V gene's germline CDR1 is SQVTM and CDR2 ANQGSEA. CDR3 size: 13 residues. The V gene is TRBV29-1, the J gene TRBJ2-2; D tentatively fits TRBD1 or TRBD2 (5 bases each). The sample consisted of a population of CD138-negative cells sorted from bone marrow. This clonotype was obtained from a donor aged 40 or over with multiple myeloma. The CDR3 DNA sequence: TGCAGCGTTAGCCTTGGGACGGGCGGGGAGCTGTTTTTT. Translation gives CSVSLGTGGELFF.